This entry lists 32 T cell receptor beta chains sequenced from one sample in a study of blood T cell repertoires in COVID-19 (TCRdb year 2020). The library came from the immunoSEQ multiplex PCR assay. The clones in this table, taken by TCRdb from immuneACCESS, are in-frame only. Not every clone is retained; where verified, under half of the shortfall comes from an unresolved V gene, and the cause of the rest is unknown. The sample yields around 200,000 clones; 80% to 85% were counted once. Roughly 15% of the sample is in the top ten clones. Material for sequencing was peripheral blood. The receptors here all came from a woman between 65 and 79 years old with COVID-19, enrolled during active disease.

The chain employs TRBV5-4 and TRBJ2-1, with 7 bases identical to TRBD2. This CDR3 spans 15 amino acids. Germline V gene data show CDR1 as SGHNT and CDR2 as YYREEE (reference sequence). Losses at the gene ends were 4 bases for V and 9 bases for J; bases not matched to a gene: 13. The CDR3 is CASSVRGLGVSEQFF. CDR3 sequence (DNA): TGTGCCAGCAGCGTCCGTGGACTAGGGGTTAGTGAGCAGTTCTTC.

This chain uses TRBV4-2 with TRBJ1-3, with D perhaps matching TRBD1 (6 bases). From germline, CDR1 is LGHNA and CDR2 YNFKEQ. There are 13 residues in the CDR3. V lost 6 bases and J 7 bases, leaving 13 bases between the germline ends. CDR3 loop: CASRKQGGNTIYF. In nucleotides, the CDR3 is TGTGCCAGCAGGAAACAGGGAGGGAACACCATATATTTT.

The chain joins TRBV5-1 to TRBJ1-1, with a possible D match to TRBD1 (6 bases). Trimming stripped 4 bases from V and 4 bases from J, with 17 bases between. The CDR3 is 15 residues long. Per germline, CDR1 SGHRS and CDR2 YFSETQ. Written as DNA, the CDR3 is TGCGCCAGCAGCCCGGTACAGGGAAAGGGCACTGAAGCTTTCTTT. Protein sequence: CASSPVQGKGTEAFF.

V gene TRBV10-1 combines with J gene TRBJ2-3; 12 positions match TRBD2. Germline assignment: CDR1 WNHNN and CDR2 SYGVQD (reference sequence). Trimming took 1 base from V and 1 from J; bases not matched to a gene: 9. CDR3 size: 19 residues. CDR3 amino acids: CASSEWGLAGGPCTDTQYF. The CDR3 DNA follows: TGCGCCAGCAGTGAGTGGGGGCTAGCGGGAGGGCCGTGCACAGATACGCAGTATTTT.

The chain employs TRBV19 and TRBJ1-2; possibly TRBD1 for D (5 bases). V shed 3 bases and J shed 4 bases, with 9 bases lying between them. Germline loops: CDR1 LNHDA, CDR2 SQIVND (reference sequence). The CDR3 extends over 13 amino acids. Here the CDR3 reads CASSIRDGYGYTF. DNA for the CDR3: TGTGCCAGTAGTATCAGGGATGGCTATGGCTACACCTTC.

This chain links TRBV28 with TRBJ1-6, with 10 bases matching TRBD1. This CDR3 has 14 amino acids. In germline, CDR1 is MDHEN, CDR2 SYDVKM. Trimming cost V 6 bases and J 9 bases; bases outside gene matches: 5. In DNA form, the CDR3 reads TGTGCCAGCAGCGCCGGGACAGGGGTTTCACCCCTCCACTTT. It encodes CASSAGTGVSPLHF.

The chain recombines TRBV9 with TRBJ1-6; unclear D gene. Germline loops: CDR1 SGDLS, CDR2 YYNGEE. V dropped 4 bases and J dropped 8 bases, with 16 bases sitting between them. The CDR3 sequence is 15 residues long. The CDR3, as DNA: TGTGCCAGCAGCCCCGGACTAGAAAGGTATTCACCCCTCCACTTT. This translates into CASSPGLERYSPLHF.

The rearrangement links TRBV15 to TRBJ1-5; D uncertain. The CDR3 totals 15 residues. The V end lost 9 bases, the J end lost 0 bases, and 15 bases lay between the germline ends. CDR1 LNHNV and CDR2 YYDKDF come from the germline V gene (reference sequence). CDR3 loop: CATDLAGYSNQPQHF. CDR3 DNA sequence: TGTGCCACAGATTTGGCAGGCTATAGCAATCAGCCCCAGCATTTT.

The chain is built from TRBV18 and TRBJ2-3, with D hard to call. From germline, CDR1 is KGHSH and CDR2 LQKENI. The ends were cut back, 1 base at V and 2 bases at J, with 10 bases in the middle. The CDR3 totals 15 residues. Written as DNA, the CDR3 is TGTGCCAGCTCACCACTCACTGTACCCACAGATACGCAGTATTTT. Protein: CASSPLTVPTDTQYF.

The chain is built from TRBV3-1 (or the pseudogene TRBV3-2) and TRBJ2-3, with D maybe TRBD2 (6 bases). V lost 1 base and J lost 2, with 19 bases in between. Germline CDR1 reads LGHDT; CDR2 reads YNNKEL (reference sequence). CDR3 length: 18 residues. For the CDR3, the DNA is TGTGCCAGCAGCCAAGTGTTTAAGTGGGACTCTGACACAGATACGCAGTATTTT. The encoded protein is CASSQVFKWDSDTDTQYF.

This clone came up a few times. This sequence joins TRBV11-2 and TRBJ2-1, with TRBD2 identical over 14 bases. Germline V gene data show CDR1 as SGHAT and CDR2 as FQNNGV. Germline trimming cut 3 bases from V and 9 bases from J; bases unmatched to any gene: 10. This CDR3 region has 17 residues. As DNA, the CDR3 is TGTGCCAGCAGCTTCAGCGCGACTAGCGGGGGGGCTGGTGAGCAGTTCTTC. Its translation is CASSFSATSGGAGEQFF.

The chain couples TRBV7-2 to TRBJ1-2, with D unresolved. Trimming stripped 5 bases from V and 4 bases from J, with 11 bases between. CDR3 length: 13 amino acids. Germline CDR1 SGHTA, CDR2 FQGNSA. The DNA of the CDR3 is TGTGCCAGCAGCCGTTACAGTTCCTATGGCTACACCTTC. Residues: CASSRYSSYGYTF.

This clone was seen more than once but under ten times. The CDR3 loop reads CATQDRASYEQYF. CDR3 nucleotides: TGTGCCACCCAGGACAGGGCATCCTACGAGCAGTACTTC. This rearrangement joins TRBV24-1 to TRBJ2-7; 8 bases are shared with TRBD1. The germline CDR1 and CDR2 sequences are KGHDR and SFDVKD. The J segment lost 1 base and the V segment lost 9 bases, leaving 4 bases of the junction unmatched. The CDR3 loop spans 13 amino acids.

This rearrangement joins TRBV29-1 to TRBJ1-2; maybe TRBD1 (5 bases). Germline V CDR1 and CDR2: SQVTM, ANQGSEA. V lost 6 bases to trimming and J lost 3 bases, with 11 bases between them. The CDR3 is made up of 12 amino acids. The CDR3 here is CSVQGFYYGYTF. CDR3 sequence (DNA): TGCAGCGTGCAGGGCTTTTACTATGGCTACACCTTC.

The table lists this clone with a count of one. The CDR3 sequence: CASSSPASGLSYNEQFF. The CDR3 DNA reads TGTGCCAGCAGCTCCCCGGCTAGCGGTTTATCCTACAATGAGCAGTTCTTC. The chain has TRBV7-9 and TRBJ2-1; 7 nucleotides line up with TRBD2. The germline gives CDR1 SEHNR, CDR2 FQNEAQ (reference sequence). This CDR3 contains 17 residues. Trimming removed 4 bases from V and 1 base from J; junction bases left unmatched: 10.

The rearrangement uses TRBV3-1 (or the pseudogene TRBV3-2) and TRBJ2-3, with D possibly TRBD1 on 6 matching bases. V lost 5 bases and J 3 bases, leaving 9 bases between the germline ends. Germline CDR1 reads LGHDT; CDR2 reads YNNKEL (reference sequence). CDR3 length: 13 residues. CDR3 protein: CASSERGTDTQYF. The CDR3, as DNA: TGTGCCAGCAGCGAAAGGGGGACAGATACGCAGTATTTT.

To note about this clone: The identical CDR3 is also encoded by other nucleotide sequences in the sample. CDR3 sequence (DNA): TGTGCCAGCAGCTTGGCCGGGGGCACAGATACGCAGTATTTT. Protein: CASSLAGGTDTQYF. This rearrangement joins TRBV5-4 to TRBJ2-3, with a possible D match to TRBD2 (5 bases). The CDR3 runs to 14 residues. Trimming cost V 0 bases and J 1 base, with 6 bases left between them. Germline CDR1 and CDR2: SGHNT and YYREEE (reference sequence).

The chain employs TRBV28 and TRBJ2-7, with 10 bases matching TRBD2. The CDR3 covers 15 residues. Germline values: CDR1 MDHEN, CDR2 SYDVKM. Germline trimming cut 5 bases from V and 5 bases from J; bases unmatched to any gene: 9. This chain's CDR3 is CASSILTSGINEQYF. In nucleotides, the CDR3 is TGTGCCAGCAGTATACTCACTAGCGGGATCAACGAGCAGTACTTC.

This chain joins TRBV28 and TRBJ1-1; TRBD1 is a possible D gene (6 bases). In germline, CDR1 is MDHEN, CDR2 SYDVKM. Trimming cost V 4 bases and J 4 bases, with 13 bases left between them. The CDR3 length is 14 residues. The CDR3 here is CASSYPGEGTEAFF. DNA of the CDR3: TGTGCCAGCAGTTATCCAGGGGAGGGCACTGAAGCTTTCTTT.

The rearrangement uses TRBV2 and TRBJ2-7; D not certain. The CDR3 sequence is 12 residues long. The V end lost 3 bases, the J end lost 4 bases, and 7 bases lay between the germline ends. CDR1 and CDR2 (germline): SNHLY, FYNNEI. CDR3 sequence (DNA): TGTGCCAGCAGTGACCCAGTATACGAGCAGTACGTC. Translation gives CASSDPVYEQYV.

The CDR3 is CASRPVRGSYEQYV. The CDR3 DNA sequence: TGTGCAAGTCGCCCCGTGAGAGGGAGCTACGAGCAGTACGTC. The rearrangement joins TRBV12-2 to TRBJ2-7; the table's TRBD2 call for D was not verified on the DNA. TRBV12-2 is reported as a pseudogene. This CDR3 is built from 14 residues.

This rearrangement joins TRBV18 to TRBJ2-7, with D tentatively TRBD1 (6 bases). Deletions cut 3 bases from V and 0 bases from J, with 21 bases between. This CDR3 is 18 amino acids long. Germline V gene lookup returns CDR1 KGHSH and CDR2 LQKENI. The CDR3 sequence: CASSPRAPTGPSSYEQYF. The CDR3 DNA is TGTGCCAGCTCACCGCGCGCGCCGACAGGCCCCAGCTCCTACGAGCAGTACTTC.

The chain carries TRBV7-9 and TRBJ2-3; 7 nucleotides match TRBD2. The CDR3 runs to 16 residues. Germline V CDR1 and CDR2: SEHNR, FQNEAQ (reference sequence). Trimming at V came to 1 base and at J to 2 bases, leaving 6 bases not matched to a gene. In DNA form, the CDR3 reads TGTGCCAGCAGCTTAGGGTGGCTAGCGGACACAGATACGCAGTATTTT. It encodes CASSLGWLADTDTQYF. The entire variable domain, with the rest obtained from reference TRBV7-9 and TRBJ2-3, is as follows: DTGVSQNPRHKITKRGQNVTFRCDPISEHNRLYWYRQTLGQGPEFLTYFQNEAQLEKSRLLSDRFSAERPKGSFSTLEIQRTEQGDSAMYLCASSLGWLADTDTQYFGPGTRLTVL.

J is TRBJ1-2 and V is TRBV18; D gene ambiguous. Trimming pared 3 bases from V and 0 bases from J, leaving 8 bases between. This CDR3 is 14 amino acids long. Germline V gene sequence: CDR1 KGHSH, CDR2 LQKENI. The CDR3 DNA sequence: TGTGCCAGCTCACCCGATCTAACTAACTATGGCTACACCTTC. Residues: CASSPDLTNYGYTF. The variable domain in full, completed from reference TRBV18 and TRBJ1-2, reads NAGVMQNPRHLVRRRGQEARLRCSPMKGHSHVYWYRQLPEEGLKFMVYLQKENIIDESGMPKERFSAEFPKEGPSILRIQQVVRGDSAAYFCASSPDLTNYGYTFGSGTRLTVV.

The chain has TRBV9 and TRBJ1-5; 10 bases agree with TRBD1. The length of the CDR3 is 14 residues. Unmatched junction bases numbered 4, after V lost 3 bases and J lost 7 bases. Germline assignment: CDR1 SGDLS and CDR2 YYNGEE. The CDR3 protein is CASSATGGDQPQHF. CDR3 DNA: TGTGCCAGCAGCGCGACAGGGGGCGACCAGCCCCAGCATTTT.

Only a few counts were recorded for this clone. The genes are TRBV6-5 and TRBJ1-1, with D perhaps TRBD1 (5 bases). The CDR3 is made up of 15 amino acids. Deletions cut 2 bases from V and 1 base from J, with 11 bases between. The germline V gene encodes CDR1 MNHEY and CDR2 SVGAGI. CDR3 coding DNA: TGTGCCAGCAGTTACGGGGCCGACGGGAACACTGAAGCTTTCTTT. It translates to CASSYGADGNTEAFF.

The chain uses TRBV28 and TRBJ2-3; D perhaps matches TRBD2 (7 bases). Germline CDR1 MDHEN, CDR2 SYDVKM. The CDR3 length is 14 residues. Between the trimmed V and J ends, which lost 6 bases and 4 bases, there was a span of 14 bases. For the CDR3, the DNA is TGTGCCAGCAGACGCTCGGGGGGCCCAGATACGCAGTATTTT. It codes for CASRRSGGPDTQYF.

This clone came up a few times. The chain carries TRBV12-3 or TRBV12-4 and TRBJ1-6, with D tentatively TRBD1 (5 bases). The CDR3 totals 13 residues. Trimming took off 6 bases at V and 8 bases at J, with 11 bases between the two ends. The CDR3 here is CASRESTDSPLHF. The CDR3 coding sequence is TGTGCCAGCAGGGAGTCGACAGATTCACCCCTCCACTTT.

V gene TRBV6-5 combines with J gene TRBJ1-1; 10 bases match TRBD1. J gave up 6 bases and V 6 bases, and 10 bases lay outside the gene matches. This CDR3 comprises 15 residues. Germline assignment: CDR1 MNHEY and CDR2 SVGAGI. In DNA form, the CDR3 reads TGTGCCAGCAGCTTACTGACAGGGGGCGGTGCTGAAGCTTTCTTT. Translating gives CASSLLTGGGAEAFF.

V is TRBV5-1 and J is TRBJ2-1, with a possible D match to TRBD1 (6 bases). The CDR3 contains 15 residues. CDR1 and CDR2 from the germline V gene are SGHRS and YFSETQ. Trimming pared 0 bases from V and 6 bases from J, leaving 13 bases between. The CDR3 loop is CASSLARGASNEQFF. The DNA for the CDR3 is TGCGCCAGCAGCTTGGCCAGGGGTGCTTCCAATGAGCAGTTCTTC.

The V gene is TRBV28, the J gene TRBJ1-5, with 7 bases lining up with TRBD1. The CDR3 length is 16 residues. The J segment lost 3 bases and the V segment lost 6 bases, leaving 11 bases of the junction unmatched. Germline lookup yields CDR1 MDHEN and CDR2 SYDVKM. CDR3 sequence reads: CASSRSYRGTNQPQHF. The CDR3 DNA sequence: TGTGCCAGCAGCCGTTCCTACAGGGGCACCAATCAGCCCCAGCATTTT.

The genes are TRBV12-3 or TRBV12-4 and TRBJ1-5; D call uncertain. V lost 7 bases and J 5 bases, leaving 12 bases between the germline ends. This CDR3 comprises 13 residues. CDR3: CASTDGLYQPQHF. In DNA form, the CDR3 reads TGTGCCAGCACAGACGGGTTATATCAGCCCCAGCATTTT.